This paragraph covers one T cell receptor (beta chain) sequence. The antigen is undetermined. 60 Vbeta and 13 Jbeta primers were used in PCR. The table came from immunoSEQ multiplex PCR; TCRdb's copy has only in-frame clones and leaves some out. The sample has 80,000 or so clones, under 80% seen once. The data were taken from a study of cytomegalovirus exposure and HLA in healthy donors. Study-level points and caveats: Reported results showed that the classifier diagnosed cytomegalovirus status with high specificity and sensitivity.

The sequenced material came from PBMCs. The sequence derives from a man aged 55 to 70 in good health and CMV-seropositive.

The CDR3 is CASSLGLAAQETQYF. The CDR3 nucleotides read TGTGCCAGCAGTTTGGGACTAGCGGCCCAAGAGACCCAGTACTTC. The chain links TRBV7-9 to TRBJ2-5, with 11 bases that match TRBD2. Germline V gene lookup returns CDR1 SEHNR and CDR2 FQNEAQ (reference sequence). The CDR3 totals 15 residues. Trimming at V came to 6 bases and at J to 1 base, leaving 4 bases not matched to a gene.